These 32 T cell receptor beta chains came from one sample sequenced in a study of CD8+ T cells in alopecia areata. Treatment specified: oral pan-JAK inhibitor, 5-10 mg twice daily. In each case, RNA was isolated and then reverse transcribed into cDNA as the sequencing template. Assay: immunoSEQ multiplex PCR; the TCRdb copy retains only in-frame clones and omits some. The table records about 150,000 clones, 54% of them present only once. Sequencing was performed on CD8+ T cells sorted from blood, taken at week 4, from a patient treated with tofacitinib. All receptors come from a human donor with alopecia areata.

In this sample, this clone turned up a few times. V gene TRBV5-1 combines with J gene TRBJ2-7; 7 positions match TRBD1. This CDR3 has 12 amino acids. The V gene's germline CDR1 is SGHRS and CDR2 YFSETQ. After removal of 3 bases from V and 4 bases from J, the junction contained 1 base not matched to a gene. The CDR3 DNA reads TGCGCCAGCAGCTGGGACAGATACGAGCAGTACTTC. Amino acid sequence: CASSWDRYEQYF.

In this sample, this clone turned up once. The chain carries TRBV6-6 and TRBJ1-5; the D gene is possibly TRBD1 (6 bases). V was trimmed by 6 bases and J by 6 bases, leaving 21 bases between them. The CDR3 loop spans 16 amino acids. The germline V gene has CDR1 MNHNY and CDR2 SVGAGI (reference sequence). CDR3 residues: CASSPFPYGGRQPQHF. In DNA, the CDR3 is TGTGCCAGCAGCCCTTTTCCATACGGGGGCCGTCAGCCCCAGCATTTT.

The V and J genes are TRBV6-1 and TRBJ1-1, with a tentative D call TRBD1 (5 bases). The CDR3 contains 13 residues. Germline V gene lookup returns CDR1 MNHNS and CDR2 SASEGT. V lost 5 bases to trimming and J lost 3 bases, with 10 bases between them. CDR3 sequence: CASSHRGHTEAFF. In DNA, the CDR3 is TGTGCCAGCAGTCACCGGGGCCACACTGAAGCTTTCTTT.

The rearrangement uses TRBV7-9 and TRBJ2-3; D gene uncertain. The CDR3 runs 13 residues. From germline, CDR1 is SEHNR and CDR2 FQNEAQ (reference sequence). Trimming shortened V by 5 bases and J by 6 bases, and 12 bases separated the two germline ends. CDR3 amino acids: CASSPPFDDTQYF. In DNA, the CDR3 is TGTGCCAGCAGCCCCCCGTTCGATGATACGCAGTATTTT.

The chain carries TRBV11-2 and TRBJ2-7, with D possibly called TRBD1 or TRBD2 (5 bases each). This CDR3 contains 13 residues. Germline V lookup: CDR1 SGHAT, CDR2 FQNNGV. V gave up 1 base and J gave up 2 bases, with 6 bases separating them. The CDR3 sequence: CASSLGDPYEQYF. The CDR3 DNA reads TGTGCCAGCAGCTTAGGGGACCCCTACGAGCAGTACTTC. Full variable domain (remainder filled in from reference TRBV11-2 and TRBJ2-7): EAGVAQSPRYKIIEKRQSVAFWCNPISGHATLYWYQQILGQGPKLLIQFQNNGVVDDSQLPKDRFSAERLKGVDSTLKIQPAKLEDSAVYLCASSLGDPYEQYFGPGTRLTVT.

The rearrangement uses TRBV15 and TRBJ2-5, with 10 positions matching TRBD1. V lost 2 bases to trimming and J lost 4 bases; unmatched junction nucleotides: 7. Germline values: CDR1 LNHNV, CDR2 YYDKDF (reference sequence). This CDR3 spans 16 amino acids. The CDR3 here is CATSRYLRTGGETQYF. CDR3 sequence (DNA): TGTGCCACCAGCAGATACTTACGGACAGGGGGAGAGACCCAGTACTTC.

J is TRBJ2-7 and V is TRBV25-1; no firm D call. V was clipped by 7 bases and J by 6 bases, with 4 bases between them. This CDR3 region has 9 residues. The germline CDR1 and CDR2 sequences are MGHDK and SYGVNS. The CDR3 nucleotides read TGTGCCAGCACCTTCGAGCAGTACTTC. Protein sequence: CASTFEQYF.

V usage is TRBV7-2 and J usage is TRBJ1-2; D is unclear. V lost 3 bases and J lost 0, with 5 bases in between. CDR1 is SGHTA and CDR2 is FQGNSA in the germline V gene. The CDR3 is 13 amino acids. CDR3 in amino acids: CASSLTTNYGYTF. The CDR3 bases are TGTGCCAGCAGCTTGACAACTAACTATGGCTACACCTTC. Together with reference TRBV7-2 and TRBJ1-2, the CDR3 gives the full variable domain: GAGVSQSPSNKVTEKGKDVELRCDPISGHTALYWYRQSLGQGLEFLIYFQGNSAPDKSGLPSDRFSAERTGGSVSTLTIQRTQQEDSAVYLCASSLTTNYGYTFGSGTRLTVV.

The J gene is TRBJ2-1, the V gene TRBV6-6; 9 nucleotides match TRBD1. This CDR3 has 16 amino acids. The J segment lost 8 bases and the V segment lost 7 bases, leaving 15 bases of the junction unmatched. Germline CDR1 MNHNY, CDR2 SVGAGI (reference sequence). The CDR3 DNA follows: TGTGCCAGCAAATCGACACAGGGGGCGGGTTGGGATGAGCAGTTCTTC. Protein sequence: CASKSTQGAGWDEQFF.

V usage is TRBV2 and J usage is TRBJ1-3; the match to TRBD1 covers 8 bases. The CDR3 spans 19 residues. The ends lost 5 bases at V and 4 bases at J; junction bases unmatched: 19. Germline assignment: CDR1 SNHLY and CDR2 FYNNEI. The CDR3 is CASSPGTGRRSSAGNTIYF. The CDR3 DNA reads TGTGCCAGCAGTCCCGGGACAGGACGTAGAAGTTCGGCCGGAAACACCATATATTTT.

This clone was detected a few times. The V gene is TRBV21-1, the J gene TRBJ2-7; the tabulated D call, TRBD1, remains unverified against the DNA. TRBV21-1 has pseudogene status. This CDR3 comprises 16 residues. CDR3 sequence (DNA): TGTGCCAGCAGCACTAACGGGACAGGGTGTCCTATCGAGCAGTACTTC. Protein: CASSTNGTGCPIEQYF.

The CDR3 protein is CASSPSHYSGEKLFF. The CDR3 DNA reads TGCGCCAGCAGCCCCTCCCACTATAGCGGAGAAAAACTGTTTTTT. This chain uses TRBV4-1 with TRBJ1-4; D gene unclear. This CDR3 is 15 amino acids long. Germline values: CDR1 MGHRA, CDR2 YSYEKL. Trimming stripped 4 bases from V and 8 bases from J, with 17 bases between.

This clone showed up just a few times. This chain connects TRBV4-1 to TRBJ2-3; a weak D match, TRBD2 (6 bases). The V gene lost 2 bases and the J gene lost 2 bases, with 11 bases spanning the gap. The length of the CDR3 is 15 residues. CDR1 MGHRA and CDR2 YSYEKL come from the germline V gene. The CDR3 bases are TGCGCCAGCAGCCAACTCGGGGGAGACACAGATACGCAGTATTTT. Translating it yields CASSQLGGDTDTQYF.

This clone occurred once. The chain carries TRBV5-6 and TRBJ1-2; D gene uncertain. The CDR3 has 16 residues. Per the germline V gene, CDR1 is SGHDT and CDR2 is YYEEEE. V was shortened by 0 bases and J by 4 bases, with 16 bases between the two germline ends. Here the CDR3 reads CASSLDLGSLLYGYTF. The CDR3 DNA reads TGTGCCAGCAGCTTGGATCTGGGCAGCTTACTCTATGGCTACACCTTC.

V and J are TRBV5-6 and TRBJ2-7, with 8 positions matching TRBD1. Trimming removed 3 bases from V and 7 bases from J; junction bases left unmatched: 6. There are 13 residues in the CDR3. Germline V lookup: CDR1 SGHDT, CDR2 YYEEEE. The CDR3 sequence: CASSWGTGGEQYF. The CDR3 DNA is TGTGCCAGCAGCTGGGGGACAGGAGGGGAGCAGTACTTC.

CDR3 in amino acids: CASSFDGNTEAFF. The CDR3 region has the DNA TGTGCCAGCAGTTTCGACGGGAACACTGAAGCTTTCTTT. V usage is TRBV7-9 and J usage is TRBJ1-1; D is undetermined. Trimming cost V 6 bases and J 1 base, with 9 bases left between them. This CDR3 has 13 residues. Germline loops: CDR1 SEHNR, CDR2 FQNEAQ (reference sequence).

The chain links TRBV6-6 to TRBJ2-2; D is unresolved. V was clipped by 4 bases and J by 5 bases, with 2 bases between them. The CDR3 is 11 residues long. Germline V gene sequence: CDR1 MNHNY, CDR2 SVGAGI (reference sequence). The CDR3 DNA follows: TGTGCCAGCAGTTCGACCGGGGAGCTGTTTTTT. Translation: CASSSTGELFF.

V is TRBV29-1 and J is TRBJ1-2, with 7 bases fitting TRBD1. The CDR3 is 13 residues long. With V trimmed by 4 bases and J by 4 bases, 6 bases remained unmatched. CDR1 and CDR2 from the germline V gene are SQVTM and ANQGSEA. This CDR3 reads CSVVRTGSYGYTF. For the CDR3, the DNA is TGCAGCGTTGTGAGGACAGGATCCTATGGCTACACCTTC.

The chain joins TRBV5-1 to TRBJ2-5, with TRBD1 matching 8 bases. The germline CDR1 and CDR2 sequences are SGHRS and YFSETQ. The J segment lost 4 bases and the V segment lost 4 bases, leaving 3 bases of the junction unmatched. The CDR3 sequence is 13 residues long. The CDR3 nucleotides read TGCGCCAGCAGCATTACAGGGGGAGAGACCCAGTACTTC. Protein product: CASSITGGETQYF.

This clone appeared once. The rearrangement links TRBV11-2 to TRBJ2-7; 9 nucleotides line up with TRBD1. Unmatched junction bases numbered 10, after V lost 1 base and J lost 6 bases. The CDR3 totals 16 residues. Germline CDR1 is SGHAT and CDR2 is FQNNGV. The CDR3 region is CASSLGPGTGPSEQYF. CDR3 DNA sequence: TGTGCCAGCAGCTTAGGTCCCGGGACAGGGCCCTCCGAGCAGTACTTC.

This clone occurred once. CDR3 DNA: TGCGCCAGCGGTTACAGGTTAAATGAGCAGTTCTTC. Protein: CASGYRLNEQFF. The chain recombines TRBV5-1 with TRBJ2-1; D possibly corresponds to TRBD1 (5 bases). Germline assignment: CDR1 SGHRS and CDR2 YFSETQ. This CDR3 is 12 amino acids long. Trimming pared 7 bases from V and 7 bases from J, leaving 12 bases between.

CDR3 protein: CASIRRSYGYTF. The CDR3 bases are TGTGCCAGCATTAGACGGAGCTATGGCTACACCTTC. This chain uses TRBV6-1 with TRBJ1-2; D is undetermined. Germline V gene sequence: CDR1 MNHNS, CDR2 SASEGT. The V end was cut by 7 bases, the J end by 4 bases, with 10 bases between. CDR3 length: 12 residues.

The chain is built from TRBV30 and TRBJ2-3, with 9 bases fitting TRBD2. Germline-derived CDR1 and CDR2 are GTSNPN and SVGIG (reference sequence). This CDR3 is 19 amino acids long. Trimming cost V 1 base and J 2 bases; bases outside gene matches: 16. The CDR3 DNA reads as TGTGCCTGGAGTGGAACAGCCCCGCGGGGGGGGCTTCACACAGATACGCAGTATTTT. It codes for CAWSGTAPRGGLHTDTQYF.

This clone has a handful of counts. This chain uses TRBV14 with TRBJ2-7; D gene unclear. V lost 0 bases, J lost 5 bases, and 14 bases lay in between. CDR1 is SGHDN, CDR2 FVKESK, per germline. The CDR3 contains 15 residues. The CDR3: CASSQDRQAIHEQYF. The CDR3 DNA reads as TGTGCCAGCAGCCAAGATCGGCAGGCTATCCACGAGCAGTACTTC.

The V and J genes are TRBV5-1 and TRBJ1-3; the D gene is possibly TRBD1 (6 bases). In germline, CDR1 is SGHRS, CDR2 YFSETQ. Trimming cost V 4 bases and J 4 bases, with 15 bases left between them. The CDR3 runs to 15 residues. The CDR3 region is CASSPLTGSGNTIYF. The CDR3, as DNA: TGCGCCAGCAGCCCCCTAACAGGGTCCGGAAACACCATATATTTT.

This clone was seen more than once but under ten times. CDR3 amino acids: CASSETSGTDTQYF. In DNA, the CDR3 is TGTGCCAGCAGCGAGACTTCCGGTACAGATACGCAGTATTTT. The chain is built from TRBV27 and TRBJ2-3; D remains unclear. The CDR3 contains 14 residues. Between the trimmed V and J ends, which lost 6 bases and 3 bases, there was a span of 13 bases. Looked up from germline, CDR1 is MNHEY and CDR2 is SMNVEV (reference sequence).

The chain employs TRBV6-1 and TRBJ2-7; 7 bases align to TRBD1. The germline CDR1 and CDR2 sequences are MNHNS and SASEGT. The V and J ends lost 2 bases and 0 bases, in that order; junction bases with no gene match: 10. The CDR3 length is 17 residues. This CDR3 is CASSEYPTGPGSYEQYF. The CDR3 nucleotides read TGTGCCAGCAGTGAATACCCGACAGGGCCGGGCTCCTACGAGCAGTACTTC.

J is TRBJ2-5 and V is TRBV2; 8 nucleotides line up with TRBD2. Germline loops: CDR1 SNHLY, CDR2 FYNNEI. There are 15 residues in the CDR3. With 6 bases clipped from V and 3 bases from J, the junction kept 9 bases outside the gene matches. The CDR3, as DNA: TGTGCCAGCAGGGCCACTAGCGGACTAGAAGAGACCCAGTACTTC. It specifies CASRATSGLEETQYF.

The sample holds one count of this clone. The chain employs TRBV30 and TRBJ1-1; D ambiguous. CDR3 length equals 13 residues. Germline V CDR1 and CDR2: GTSNPN, SVGIG (reference sequence). The V end lost 0 bases, the J end lost 1 base, and 6 bases lay between the germline ends. CDR3 in amino acids: CAWSVMENTEAFF. CDR3 sequence (DNA): TGTGCCTGGAGTGTAATGGAGAACACTGAAGCTTTCTTT.

The J gene is TRBJ2-5, the V gene TRBV27; 10 bases match TRBD1. Germline values: CDR1 MNHEY, CDR2 SMNVEV (reference sequence). Trimming took 6 bases from V and 5 from J; bases not matched to a gene: 9. CDR3 length: 15 amino acids. The CDR3, as DNA: TGTGCCAGCAGACTCGGGACAGGGGCACGGGAGACCCAGTACTTC. The encoded protein is CASRLGTGARETQYF.

V usage is TRBV30 and J usage is TRBJ2-7; no clear D gene. Germline CDR1 GTSNPN, CDR2 SVGIG (reference sequence). The CDR3 length is 12 residues. V dropped 2 bases and J dropped 4 bases, with 9 bases sitting between them. CDR3 loop: CAWSPQEYEQYF. CDR3 nucleotide sequence: TGTGCCTGGAGTCCTCAGGAGTACGAGCAGTACTTC.

The chain joins TRBV25-1 to TRBJ2-5, with D unclear. Between the trimmed V and J ends, which lost 1 base and 3 bases, there was a span of 12 bases. This CDR3 contains 15 residues. The germline gives CDR1 MGHDK, CDR2 SYGVNS. This chain's CDR3 is CASSELGRNEETQYF. The CDR3 region has the DNA TGTGCCAGCAGTGAATTGGGCAGAAATGAAGAGACCCAGTACTTC.